This TCR beta chain was sequenced for a study of T cells in localized non-small cell lung cancer. Repertoires were generated with immunoSEQ multiplex PCR, while TCRdb's copy carries only in-frame clones and drops some. The top ten hold approximately 2.5% of the sample, which has 35,000 to 45,000 clones, about 88% seen once. The table lists this clone with a count of one. Antigen specificity is unknown. This CDR3 is built from 13 residues. Per the germline V gene, CDR1 is SGHTA and CDR2 is FQGTGA. The V gene end was trimmed by 3 bases and the J gene end by 7 bases; junction bases not matched to a gene: 3. Points from the study as a whole: Longer overall survival was associated with a higher density of T cells in the blood.

This chain connects TRBV7-3 to TRBJ2-1, with TRBD1 matching 7 bases. The sample consisted of peripheral blood, taken before any cancer treatment. This TCR came from a female donor over 55 with stage I squamous cell lung carcinoma. CDR3 sequence reads: CASSFIRGNEQFF. In nucleotides, the CDR3 is TGTGCCAGCAGCTTCATCAGGGGGAATGAGCAGTTCTTC.